These 29 T cell receptor beta chains were all obtained from the same sample, sequenced in a study of HIV-infected patients and healthy controls (dated by TCRdb to about 2014). To prepare the library, 5' RACE was applied. This sample was sequenced with an Illumina MiSeq. Using SuperScript III with primers targeting the alpha and beta constant regions, approximately 500 ng of RNA was reverse transcribed. Separate libraries for the alpha and beta chains were generated through chain-specific third strand synthesis that incorporated multiplexing indices. TCRdb's own reprocessing of the public reads used fastp at Q25 and MiXCR and kept productive beta chains. Rows are unified per CDR3 protein, each entry keeping the most common DNA and genes. Here the sample has fewer than 20,000 distinct CDR3 sequences; 8.5% to 9% occur a single time. The top ten clones comprise approximately 22% of the sample. The study collected follow-up blood from HIV-infected patients roughly three months, about 14 weeks, after antiretroviral therapy began. Whole blood was used without cell fractionation, so all unsorted peripheral T cells were reflected in the repertoire.

The material was blood, obtained during antiretroviral therapy. These receptors were taken from an adult with HIV infection.

This clonotype occurred many times. The J gene is TRBJ2-5, the V gene TRBV6-5; D might be TRBD2 (6 bases). The V gene's germline CDR1 is MNHEY and CDR2 SVGAGI. This CDR3 comprises 17 residues. V was pared by 0 bases and J by 5 bases, with 19 bases between. The CDR3 loop is CASSYSGTGDGRETQYF. CDR3 in DNA: TGTGCCAGCAGTTACTCGGGGACTGGGGACGGGCGTGAGACCCAGTACTTC.

The rearrangement joins TRBV6-2 or TRBV6-3 to TRBJ2-1; possibly TRBD2 for D (5 bases). V was pared by 10 bases and J by 0 bases, with 13 bases between. This CDR3 spans 14 amino acids. Germline V gives CDR1 MNHEY, CDR2 SVGEGT. DNA for the CDR3: TGTGCCATGAGTTCTGAGGGCTCCTACAATGAGCAGTTCTTC. It codes for CAMSSEGSYNEQFF.

This clonotype has ten or more counts. The chain carries TRBV10-1 and TRBJ1-1, with unresolved D. The CDR3 runs to 13 residues. In germline, CDR1 is WNHNN, CDR2 SYGVQD (reference sequence). Trimming removed 4 bases from V and 1 base from J, with 7 bases in between. CDR3 nucleotide sequence: TGCGCCAGCAGTGTTTCAGGGAACACTGAAGCTTTCTTT. This translates into CASSVSGNTEAFF.

This clonotype was observed many times. This rearrangement joins TRBV20-1 to TRBJ2-3, with D possibly matching TRBD2 (6 bases). V lost 3 bases and J 3 bases, leaving 13 bases between the germline ends. The CDR3 has 14 residues. Germline V gene lookup returns CDR1 DFQATT and CDR2 SNEGSKA (reference sequence). As DNA, the CDR3 is TGCAGTGCTAGGCGGGAAGTAGGGACAGATACGCAGTATTTT. It codes for CSARREVGTDTQYF.

This clonotype was found many times. This chain joins TRBV6-6 and TRBJ2-7, with 11 bases that match TRBD1. V lost 7 bases and J lost 7; bases outside the gene matches: 9. The germline CDR1 and CDR2 sequences are MNHNY and SVGAGI (reference sequence). The CDR3 spans 14 residues. The CDR3 protein is CASNYGTGGGEQYF. As DNA, the CDR3 is TGTGCCAGCAACTACGGGACAGGGGGGGGGGAGCAGTACTTC.

The table lists this clonotype with many counts. V is TRBV6-1 and J is TRBJ1-1; D not resolved. This CDR3 comprises 16 residues. Germline V CDR1 and CDR2: MNHNS, SASEGT. The V gene lost 5 bases and the J gene lost 0 bases, with 16 bases spanning the gap. As DNA, the CDR3 is TGTGCCAGCAGTCCTATCTTGACCTCACTGAACACTGAAGCTTTCTTT. Its protein is CASSPILTSLNTEAFF.

This clonotype was counted at least ten times. The chain combines TRBV30 with TRBJ2-1; D is undetermined. CDR1 is GTSNPN and CDR2 is SVGIG in the germline V gene (reference sequence). V dropped 0 bases and J dropped 10 bases, with 13 bases sitting between them. CDR3 length: 13 residues. This CDR3 is CAWSVVGDGEQFF. The CDR3 DNA reads as TGTGCCTGGAGTGTAGTCGGAGACGGCGAGCAGTTCTTC.

This clonotype has at least ten counts. CDR3 bases: TGCGCCAGCAGCTTGGCTAGCGGGGCCCAAGAGACCCAGTACTTC. Its protein product is CASSLASGAQETQYF. The chain links TRBV5-1 to TRBJ2-5, with 9 nucleotides matching TRBD2. The length of the CDR3 is 15 residues. V lost 0 bases, J lost 1 base, and 1 base stayed unmatched. Per the germline V gene, CDR1 is SGHRS and CDR2 is YFSETQ.

This clonotype has ten or more counts. This chain uses TRBV20-1 with TRBJ2-3; unclear D gene. The CDR3 covers 11 residues. Trimming removed 5 bases from V and 5 bases from J, with 8 bases in between. Germline CDR1 is DFQATT and CDR2 is SNEGSKA (reference sequence). CDR3 loop: CSAPPVDTQYF. The CDR3 nucleotides are TGCAGTGCTCCCCCGGTAGATACGCAGTATTTT.

CDR3 bases: TGCAGCGTCCCGACAGGCAAGACCCAGTACTTC. It yields the protein CSVPTGKTQYF. V is TRBV29-1 and J is TRBJ2-5; D perhaps matches TRBD1 (6 bases). Deletions cut 6 bases from V and 6 bases from J, with 11 bases between. Germline-derived CDR1 and CDR2 are SQVTM and ANQGSEA. The CDR3 extends over 11 amino acids.

This clonotype appeared many times. This chain links TRBV15 with TRBJ2-5; D call uncertain. With 0 bases removed from V and 5 bases from J, the gap between germline ends came to 10 bases. The CDR3 extends over 14 amino acids. Germline V CDR1 and CDR2: LNHNV, YYDKDF (reference sequence). CDR3 sequence (DNA): TGTGCCACCAGCAGAGATAGGGTAGGGGAGACCCAGTACTTC. Translated, it gives CATSRDRVGETQYF.

In its sample, this clonotype was seen many times. V is TRBV4-1 and J is TRBJ2-1, with 7 positions matching TRBD1. The CDR3 loop spans 15 amino acids. Germline V CDR1 and CDR2: MGHRA, YSYEKL. V lost 3 bases, J lost 6 bases, and 8 bases stayed unmatched. CDR3 nucleotide sequence: TGCGCCAGCAGCCACGGACAGGCGGCCGTCAATGAGCAGTTCTTC. It encodes CASSHGQAAVNEQFF.

This clonotype has at least ten counts. The chain employs TRBV29-1 and TRBJ2-1, with TRBD2 matching 13 bases. V lost 6 bases to trimming and J lost 6 bases; unmatched junction nucleotides: 5. CDR1 and CDR2 (germline): SQVTM, ANQGSEA. The CDR3 runs to 14 residues. The CDR3 DNA reads as TGCAGCGTCGGACTAGCGGGAGTGGGCAATGAGCAGTTCTTC. It encodes CSVGLAGVGNEQFF.

This clonotype was seen at least ten times. The CDR3 coding sequence is TGTGCCAGCAGGTCCACAGGGACCAATCAGCCCCAGCATTTT. Amino acid sequence: CASRSTGTNQPQHF. The chain joins TRBV7-8 to TRBJ1-5, with D perhaps TRBD1 (6 bases). CDR3 length equals 14 residues. Germline V lookup: CDR1 SGHVS, CDR2 FQNEAQ. Trimming cost V 6 bases and J 3 bases, with 12 bases left between them.

In this sample, this clonotype turned up many times. V and J are TRBV29-1 and TRBJ2-5, with 8 bases that match TRBD1. Germline-derived CDR1 and CDR2 are SQVTM and ANQGSEA. The CDR3 is 11 amino acids. The J segment lost 5 bases and the V segment lost 7 bases, leaving 3 bases of the junction unmatched. The CDR3 bases are TGCAGCGCTTACAGGGGGGAGACCCAGTACTTC. It codes for CSAYRGETQYF.

This clonotype was picked up many times. This chain links TRBV30 with TRBJ1-4, with a tentative D call TRBD1 (6 bases). Trimming cost V 8 bases and J 3 bases, with 10 bases left between them. The germline V gene encodes CDR1 GTSNPN and CDR2 SVGIG (reference sequence). The CDR3 contains 12 residues. The CDR3 coding sequence is TGTGCCGGGGGCCGGTCTAATGAAAAACTGTTTTTT. This codes for CAGGRSNEKLFF.

V is TRBV29-1 and J is TRBJ2-1; 8 bases match TRBD2. CDR1 SQVTM and CDR2 ANQGSEA come from the germline V gene. The CDR3 totals 13 residues. The V segment lost 7 bases and the J segment 4 bases; nucleotides outside the gene matches: 6. CDR3 sequence (DNA): TGCAGCGCTGGGCGGGGGGAGTACAATGAGCAGTTCTTC. Its protein product is CSAGRGEYNEQFF.

This clonotype was seen many times. The J gene is TRBJ2-7, the V gene TRBV6-1; D is uncertain. Per the germline V gene, CDR1 is MNHNS and CDR2 is SASEGT. V was clipped by 3 bases and J by 0 bases, with 12 bases between them. The CDR3 has 15 residues. The CDR3 loop is CASSDLPKSSYEQYF. In DNA form, the CDR3 reads TGTGCCAGCAGTGATCTCCCCAAGAGCTCCTACGAGCAGTACTTC.

This clonotype was found many times. The V gene is TRBV13, the J gene TRBJ2-7; 10 bases line up with TRBD2. J lost 7 bases, V lost 3 bases, and 9 bases had no gene match. The CDR3 spans 15 residues. Germline assignment: CDR1 PRHDT and CDR2 FYEKMQ (reference sequence). The DNA of the CDR3 is TGTGCCAGCAGCTTTCTAGCGGGAGTGTTGGGGGAGCAGTACTTC. This gives the protein CASSFLAGVLGEQYF.

The table lists this clonotype with many counts. The chain joins TRBV15 to TRBJ1-1; no clear D. From germline, CDR1 is LNHNV and CDR2 YYDKDF (reference sequence). The CDR3 has 17 residues. With 0 bases removed from V and 1 base from J, the gap between germline ends came to 15 bases. The CDR3 here is CATSRDRSTPWNTEAFF. The CDR3 region has the DNA TGTGCCACCAGCAGAGATCGGTCTACGCCATGGAACACTGAAGCTTTCTTT. Full variable domain (outside the CDR3, taken from reference TRBV15 and TRBJ1-1): DAMVIQNPRYQVTQFGKPVTLSCSQTLNHNVMYWYQQKSSQAPKLLFHYYDKDFNNEADTPDNFQSRRPNTSFCFLDIRSPGLGDTAMYLCATSRDRSTPWNTEAFFGQGTRLTVV.

This clonotype was counted ten times or more. This chain connects TRBV5-1 to TRBJ1-5, with 7 bases aligning to TRBD1. This CDR3 contains 14 residues. Germline CDR1 and CDR2: SGHRS and YFSETQ. V shed 0 bases and J 7 bases; nucleotides not matched to a gene: 4. In DNA form, the CDR3 reads TGCGCCAGCAGCTTGGGCCAGGGGGGACAGCCCCAGCATTTT. Protein sequence: CASSLGQGGQPQHF. Filled out from reference TRBV5-1 and TRBJ1-5, the complete variable domain reads KAGVTQTPRYLIKTRGQQVTLSCSPISGHRSVSWYQQTPGQGLQFLFEYFSETQRNKGNFPGRFSGRQFSNSRSEMNVSTLELGDSALYLCASSLGQGGQPQHFGDGTRLSIL.

This clonotype came up a few times. The chain uses TRBV7-3 and TRBJ2-3; 8 nucleotides match TRBD2. Unmatched junction bases numbered 1, after V lost 1 base and J lost 4 bases. CDR1 and CDR2 from the germline V gene are SGHTA and FQGTGA. There are 14 residues in the CDR3. The CDR3: CASSLIAGPDTQYF. The CDR3, as DNA: TGTGCCAGCAGCTTAATAGCGGGACCAGATACGCAGTATTTT. Full variable domain (outside the CDR3, taken from reference TRBV7-3 and TRBJ2-3): GAGVSQTPSNKVTEKGKYVELRCDPISGHTALYWYRQSLGQGPEFLIYFQGTGAADDSGLPNDRFFAVRPEGSVSTLKIQRTERGDSAVYLCASSLIAGPDTQYFGPGTRLTVL.

This clonotype has at least ten counts. This chain links TRBV24-1 with TRBJ1-1; D perhaps matches TRBD1 (5 bases). Germline values: CDR1 KGHDR, CDR2 SFDVKD. Trimming took off 6 bases at V and 1 base at J, with 11 bases between the two ends. The CDR3 sequence is 14 residues long. CDR3 protein: CATSLGEENTEAFF. The CDR3 coding sequence is TGTGCCACCAGTTTAGGGGAGGAGAACACTGAAGCTTTCTTT.

This clonotype is labeled as medium-sized. This sequence joins TRBV28 and TRBJ2-7, with 8 bases matching TRBD2. This CDR3 comprises 13 residues. Germline CDR1 is MDHEN and CDR2 is SYDVKM. The V gene end was trimmed by 3 bases and the J gene end by 3 bases; junction bases not matched to a gene: 1. The CDR3 region has the DNA TGTGCCAGCAGTTTCGGGAGGGGCTACGAGCAGTACTTC. This encodes CASSFGRGYEQYF.

Many counts were recorded for this clonotype. The chain links TRBV28 to TRBJ2-7, with no clear D. The CDR3 sequence is 12 residues long. Per the germline V gene, CDR1 is MDHEN and CDR2 is SYDVKM. V lost 6 bases and J 5 bases, leaving 11 bases between the germline ends. CDR3 sequence: CASSVGFNEQYF. The CDR3, as DNA: TGTGCCAGCAGCGTGGGCTTCAACGAGCAGTACTTC.

This clonotype was seen repeatedly, ten times or more. The chain has TRBV27 and TRBJ2-2; D unresolved. Germline V gene lookup returns CDR1 MNHEY and CDR2 SMNVEV (reference sequence). The ends were cut back, 6 bases at V and 6 bases at J, with 11 bases in the middle. This CDR3 is 13 amino acids long. CDR3 in amino acids: CASSPTEAGELFF. CDR3 coding DNA: TGTGCCAGCAGCCCAACAGAGGCCGGGGAGCTGTTTTTT.

This clonotype counts as medium-sized (0.01 to 0.1%). V and J are TRBV11-2 and TRBJ2-1, with TRBD2 matching over 9 bases. Germline lookup yields CDR1 SGHAT and CDR2 FQNNGV. V shed 4 bases and J 1 base; nucleotides not matched to a gene: 17. This CDR3 comprises 20 residues. CDR3 sequence (DNA): TGTGCCAGCAGCTCGTTCTTTGAGACTAGCGGCGACCCTTCCTACAATGAGCAGTTCTTC. Its translation is CASSSFFETSGDPSYNEQFF.

This clonotype has at least ten counts. The V and J genes are TRBV10-3 and TRBJ2-7; 11 nucleotides line up with TRBD1. The length of the CDR3 is 14 residues. The germline V gene has CDR1 ENHRY and CDR2 SYGVKD. V was pared by 6 bases and J by 6 bases, with 7 bases of the junction left unmatched. The DNA for the CDR3 is TGTGCCATCAGCAACCAAGGACAGGGGGCCGAGCAGTACTTC. As protein: CAISNQGQGAEQYF.

This clonotype has a count of ten or more. The chain joins TRBV9 to TRBJ2-3; D not resolved. V shed 6 bases and J shed 3 bases, with 14 bases lying between them. This CDR3 has 14 amino acids. CDR1 is SGDLS and CDR2 is YYNGEE in the germline V gene. The CDR3, as DNA: TGTGCCAGCAACACCGACGGCACGACAGATACGCAGTATTTT. It is translated as CASNTDGTTDTQYF.